This is a list of T cell receptor beta chains from one sample in a study of blood T cell repertoires in COVID-19. Clones were read by immunoSEQ multiplex PCR, and TCRdb kept only the in-frame ones, dropping some. The data show about 67,000 clones, about 87% seen once. What was sequenced was peripheral blood. All receptors derive from a man aged 50-59 years with active COVID-19. Both conserved end residues are part of each CDR3. The D gene is left open where the match is weak. Part of the rows lack a size; the others show once, few, many or a class for expanded clones.

size	V	J	D	CDR3	DNA
-	TRBV6-1	TRBJ2-7	-	CASSEARRRVEQYF	TGTGCCAGCAGTGAAGCTCGGCGGAGGGTCGAGCAGTACTTC
-	TRBV7-9	TRBJ2-7	TRBD1	CASSPGQGVYEQYF	TGTGCCAGCAGCCCTGGACAGGGAGTCTACGAGCAGTACTTC
-	TRBV6-6	TRBJ2-7	TRBD2	CASTRTSVEQYF	TGTGCCAGCACCCGGACTAGCGTCGAGCAGTACTTC
once	TRBV27	TRBJ1-2	TRBD1	CASSFEGTGQSGYTF	TGTGCCAGCAGTTTTGAGGGGACAGGGCAAAGTGGCTACACCTTC
-	TRBV6-6	TRBJ2-3	-	CASSYFGTSTDTQYF	TGTGCCAGCAGTTACTTTGGGACTAGCACAGATACGCAGTATTTT
-	TRBV10-3	TRBJ2-2	TRBD2	CAISSSGRGTGELFF	TGTGCCATCAGTTCTAGCGGGAGAGGGACCGGGGAGCTGTTTTTT
few	TRBV18	TRBJ2-1	TRBD2	CASSLIGLAVGEQFF	TGTGCCAGCTCACTCATTGGACTAGCTGTCGGTGAGCAGTTCTTC
few	TRBV19	TRBJ2-2	-	CASSIERLNGELFF	TGTGCCAGTAGTATCGAAAGACTGAACGGAGAGCTGTTTTTT
-	TRBV7-3	TRBJ1-5	-	CASSLTPGQPQHF	TGTGCCAGCAGCTTAACGCCCGGTCAGCCCCAGCATTTT
-	TRBV28	TRBJ2-1	TRBD2	CASSFRLAGVNEQFF	TGTGCCAGCAGCTTCCGACTAGCGGGAGTGAATGAGCAGTTCTTC
-	TRBV25-1	TRBJ2-5	-	CASSEDTGARETQYF	TGTGCCAGCAGTGAAGACACGGGAGCTAGAGAGACCCAGTACTTC
few	TRBV6-5	TRBJ1-6	TRBD1	CASSYGTRDRTSPLHF	TGTGCCAGCAGTTACGGAACCCGGGACAGGACCTCACCCCTCCACTTT
-	TRBV19	TRBJ1-5	-	CASSSLRDIDNQPQHF	TGTGCCAGTAGTAGCCTAAGGGACATTGACAATCAGCCCCAGCATTTT
-	TRBV15	TRBJ1-1	-	CATSRRGGAEAFF	TGTGCCACCAGCAGAAGGGGGGGAGCTGAAGCTTTCTTT
-	TRBV20-1	TRBJ1-6	-	CSASTGKGYNSPLHF	TGCAGTGCTAGTACAGGGAAAGGGTATAATTCACCCCTCCACTTT
-	TRBV7-9	TRBJ1-5	TRBD1	CASSGVGQGLQPQHF	TGTGCCAGCAGTGGTGTGGGACAGGGGTTACAGCCCCAGCATTTT
-	TRBV18	TRBJ2-7	-	CASSQGVHYEQYF	TGTGCCAGCTCACAGGGAGTCCACTACGAGCAGTACTTC
-	TRBV2	TRBJ2-2	-	CANPGQNTGELFF	TGTGCCAACCCGGGACAGAACACCGGGGAGCTGTTTTTT
-	TRBV6-5	TRBJ1-3	-	CASSYSMQGSGNTIYF	TGTGCCAGCAGTTACTCGATGCAGGGTAGTGGAAACACCATATATTTT
-	TRBV28	TRBJ1-2	TRBD1	CASSLVDRTSGYTF	TGTGCCAGCAGTTTAGTGGACAGGACAAGCGGCTACACCTTC
few	TRBV4-1	TRBJ1-3	-	CASSQWAIRRSSGNTIYF	TGCGCCAGCAGCCAGTGGGCTATTAGGCGTAGCTCTGGAAACACCATATATTTT
-	TRBV7-6	TRBJ2-7	-	CASSIFDSSYEQYF	TGTGCCAGCAGCATTTTTGACAGCTCCTACGAGCAGTACTTC
-	TRBV6-6	TRBJ2-6	-	CASTSSGANVLTF	TGTGCCAGCACCTCCTCTGGGGCCAACGTCCTGACTTTC